A selection of T cell receptor beta chains follows, all from one sample in a study of graft-versus-host responses after intestinal transplantation. Assay: immunoSEQ multiplex PCR; the TCRdb copy retains only in-frame clones and omits some. The sample lists about 8,100 clones, approximately 70% occurring once. The input for sequencing was ileum tissue, taken 450 to 470 days after transplant. Source of these receptors: a human patient who received an intestinal transplant, so some T cells may come from the graft donor. CDR3s include the opening cysteine and the closing phenylalanine or tryptophan. D genes are given only for firm matches. Only part of the rows carry a size: once, few, many, or a class if the clone is expanded.

CDR3,DNA,size,J,V,D
CATTRQGANTEAFF,TGCGCCACGACCAGACAGGGAGCGAACACTGAAGCTTTCTTT,.,TRBJ1-1,TRBV10-1,TRBD1
CASSSRPLDSTQYF,TGCGCCAGCAGCTCCCGTCCGCTCGACTCTACGCAGTATTTT,.,TRBJ2-3,TRBV5-1,.
CASTSDREETQYF,TGTGCCAGCACATCGGACAGGGAAGAGACCCAGTACTTC,once,TRBJ2-5,TRBV2,TRBD1
CASSTPGTSGTITGELFF,TGTGCCAGCAGTACGCCCGGGACTAGCGGAACCATAACCGGGGAGCTGTTTTTT,few,TRBJ2-2,TRBV28,TRBD2
CASSSTNYGYTF,TGTGCCAGCAGTTCCACCAACTATGGCTACACCTTC,once,TRBJ1-2,TRBV28,.
CASSLVLGRANEQFF,TGTGCCAGCAGCTTAGTTCTTGGTAGGGCCAATGAGCAGTTCTTC,few,TRBJ2-1,TRBV7-9,.
CASSLGSQGDRGYTF,TGTGCCAGCAGCTTAGGGAGTCAGGGAGACCGGGGCTACACCTTC,few,TRBJ1-2,TRBV13,.
CASSLWERTHKRGQPQHF,TGTGCCAGCAGCTTATGGGAACGTACCCATAAGCGTGGTCAGCCCCAGCATTTT,.,TRBJ1-5,TRBV11-3,.
CASSLTSGEGWDTDTQYF,TGTGCCAGCAGCTTGACTAGCGGGGAAGGTTGGGACACAGATACGCAGTATTTT,.,TRBJ2-3,TRBV5-6,TRBD2
CASKLAGGLETQYF,TGTGCCAGCAAACTAGCGGGGGGGTTAGAGACCCAGTACTTC,few,TRBJ2-5,TRBV6-5,TRBD2
CASTNELAGTGELFF,TGTGCCAGCACTAATGAACTAGCGGGCACCGGGGAGCTGTTTTTT,few,TRBJ2-2,TRBV27,TRBD2
CASSLSAPGVDEQFF,TGTGCCAGCAGCCTCTCGGCCCCAGGTGTGGATGAGCAGTTCTTC,.,TRBJ2-1,TRBV7-3,.
CASTPHQGPVTEAFF,TGTGCCAGTACCCCTCACCAGGGGCCGGTTACTGAAGCTTTCTTT,few,TRBJ1-1,TRBV19,.
CASSQDGGQGVYEQYF,TGTGCCAGCAGCCAAGATGGGGGACAGGGTGTCTACGAGCAGTACTTC,.,TRBJ2-7,TRBV14,TRBD1
CASSQERGQVNQPQHF,TGTGCCAGCAGCCAAGAGAGGGGTCAGGTCAATCAGCCCCAGCATTTT,few,TRBJ1-5,TRBV4-2,.
CAISRHRDRGPNSPLHF,TGTGCCATCAGTCGCCACCGGGACAGGGGCCCCAATTCACCCCTCCACTTT,.,TRBJ1-6,TRBV10-3,TRBD1
CASSAGEGATNEKLFF,TGCGCCAGCAGCGCGGGAGAAGGAGCAACTAATGAAAAACTGTTTTTT,.,TRBJ1-4,TRBV5-1,.
CASSLSGSWYNEQFF,TGTGCCAGCAGCTTGTCCGGGAGTTGGTACAATGAGCAGTTCTTC,.,TRBJ2-1,TRBV5-4,.
CATRISYNEQFF,TGTGCCACAAGAATCTCCTACAATGAGCAGTTCTTC,once,TRBJ2-1,TRBV6-1,.
CASSFRLAGASETQYF,TGCGCCAGCAGCTTCCGACTAGCGGGAGCTTCAGAGACCCAGTACTTC,.,TRBJ2-5,TRBV5-1,TRBD2
CASSPPGAFQETQYF,TGTGCCAGCTCACCTCCGGGGGCTTTCCAAGAGACCCAGTACTTC,.,TRBJ2-5,TRBV18,.
CAWTTFGNNSPLHF,TGTGCCTGGACCACCTTCGGGAATAATTCACCCCTCCACTTT,few,TRBJ1-6,TRBV30,.
CASSRDTQRSTEAFF,TGCGCCAGCAGTCGGGACACCCAAAGGAGCACTGAAGCTTTCTTT,few,TRBJ1-1,TRBV5-1,.
CASSLNGGASEQFF,TGTGCCAGCAGCTTGAACGGGGGGGCCTCTGAGCAGTTCTTC,.,TRBJ2-1,TRBV5-4,TRBD2
CASSLGQRNEQFF,TGCGCCAGCAGCTTGGGACAGCGCAATGAGCAGTTCTTC,.,TRBJ2-1,TRBV5-1,.
CASSLVTNQGQVSGYTF,TGTGCCAGCAGCTTAGTAACCAACCAGGGACAGGTGAGCGGCTACACCTTC,.,TRBJ1-2,TRBV5-4,TRBD1
CSVRQGDTGELFF,TGCAGCGTTCGTCAGGGGGACACCGGGGAGCTGTTTTTT,.,TRBJ2-2,TRBV29-1,TRBD1
CASSLSGDNEQFF,TGTGCCAGCAGTTTATCAGGGGACAATGAGCAGTTCTTC,.,TRBJ2-1,TRBV27,.
CASSEIKGIEETQYF,TGTGCCAGCAGTGAAATAAAGGGAATTGAGGAGACCCAGTACTTC,.,TRBJ2-5,TRBV6-1,.
CASSVGHNYGYTF,TGTGCCAGCAGCGTAGGACATAACTATGGCTACACCTTC,.,TRBJ1-2,TRBV9,.
CASEGEGLRNEQYF,TGTGCCAGCGAAGGAGAGGGGTTGAGAAACGAGCAGTACTTC,few,TRBJ2-7,TRBV11-2,.
CASSPEGRSTDTQYF,TGCGCCAGCAGCCCGGAAGGCAGGAGCACAGATACGCAGTATTTT,.,TRBJ2-3,TRBV5-1,.
CASRGQINEKLFF,TGTGCCAGCAGGGGACAGATTAATGAAAAACTGTTTTTT,.,TRBJ1-4,TRBV6-6,TRBD1
CASSPAGRSPLHF,TGTGCCAGCAGTCCCGCGGGGCGTTCACCCCTCCACTTT,.,TRBJ1-6,TRBV27,.
CAVSTGWNSPLHF,TGTGCCGTCTCGACAGGGTGGAATTCACCCCTCCACTTT,.,TRBJ1-6,TRBV5-4,TRBD1
CASSLTGGQFTEAFF,TGTGCCAGCAGCTTGACAGGGGGCCAATTCACTGAAGCTTTCTTT,once,TRBJ1-1,TRBV7-9,TRBD1
CASSQRQLSGDSPLHF,TGCGCCAGCAGCCAGCGACAGCTTTCGGGTGATTCACCCCTCCACTTT,medium-sized,TRBJ1-6,TRBV4-1,.
CASSTTGARSEQYF,TGTGCCAGTAGTACCACCGGGGCCAGGAGCGAGCAGTACTTC,.,TRBJ2-7,TRBV19,.
CASSLALNQPQHF,TGTGCCAGCAGCTTAGCTCTCAATCAGCCCCAGCATTTT,.,TRBJ1-5,TRBV7-6,.
CASSVTGGTGELFF,TGTGCCAGTAGTGTCACAGGGGGCACCGGGGAGCTGTTTTTT,.,TRBJ2-2,TRBV19,TRBD1
CASSEGGLAYEQYF,TGTGCCAGCAGTGAAGGGGGACTAGCTTACGAGCAGTACTTC,.,TRBJ2-7,TRBV2,TRBD2
CASSLTGGTTYNEQFF,TGTGCCAGCAGCTTAACTGGCGGAACGACCTACAATGAGCAGTTCTTC,.,TRBJ2-1,TRBV7-3,.
CAGNGGGGSGNTIYF,TGCGCCGGCAATGGAGGGGGGGGGTCTGGAAACACCATATATTTT,.,TRBJ1-3,TRBV10-1,.
CSVEPWGVPFF,TGCAGCGTTGAACCTTGGGGGGTTCCTTTCTTT,once,TRBJ1-1,TRBV29-1,.